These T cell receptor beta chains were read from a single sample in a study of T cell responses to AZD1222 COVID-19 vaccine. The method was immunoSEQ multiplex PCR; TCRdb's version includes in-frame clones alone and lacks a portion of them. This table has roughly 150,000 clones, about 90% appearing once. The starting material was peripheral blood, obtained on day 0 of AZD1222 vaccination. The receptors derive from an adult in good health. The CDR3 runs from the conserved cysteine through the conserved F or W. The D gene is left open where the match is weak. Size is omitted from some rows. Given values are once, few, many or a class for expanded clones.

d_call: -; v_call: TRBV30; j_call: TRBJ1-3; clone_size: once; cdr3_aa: CAGSRGGGNTIYF; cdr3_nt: TGTGCGGGGTCGAGGGGTGGAGGAAACACCATATATTTT
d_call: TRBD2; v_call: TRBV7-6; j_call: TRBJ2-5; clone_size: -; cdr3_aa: CASSPAPGTRLGTQYF; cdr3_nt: TGTGCCAGCAGCCCCGCCCCCGGGACTAGGCTAGGGACCCAGTACTTC
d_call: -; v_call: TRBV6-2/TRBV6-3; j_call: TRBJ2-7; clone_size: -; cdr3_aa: CASSDPGSRPYEQYF; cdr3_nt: TGTGCCAGCAGCGATCCGGGATCCCGTCCCTACGAGCAGTACTTC
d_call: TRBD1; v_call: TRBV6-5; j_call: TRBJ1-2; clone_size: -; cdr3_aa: CASITEGQIGYGYTF; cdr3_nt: TGTGCCAGCATCACCGAGGGACAGATTGGGTATGGCTACACCTTC
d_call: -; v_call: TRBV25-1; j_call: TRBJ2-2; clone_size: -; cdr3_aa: CASSAQGHSGELFF; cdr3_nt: TGTGCCAGCAGTGCCCAAGGACACTCCGGGGAGCTGTTTTTT
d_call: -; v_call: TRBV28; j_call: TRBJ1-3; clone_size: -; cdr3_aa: CASSFRTLGNTIYF; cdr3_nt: TGTGCCAGCAGTTTCCGGACACTCGGAAACACCATATATTTT
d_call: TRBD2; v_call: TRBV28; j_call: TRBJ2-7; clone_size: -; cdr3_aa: CASSLAGGIYEQYF; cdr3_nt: TGTGCCAGCAGTCTGGCGGGGGGCATCTACGAGCAGTACTTC
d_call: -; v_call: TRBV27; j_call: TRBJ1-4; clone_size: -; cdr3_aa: CARSFTGWRANEKLFF; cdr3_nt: TGTGCCAGGTCCTTTACAGGGTGGAGGGCTAATGAAAAACTGTTTTTT
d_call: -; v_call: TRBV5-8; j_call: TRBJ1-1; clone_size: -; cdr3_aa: CASSSTDRNTEAFF; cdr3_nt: TGTGCCAGCAGCTCTACAGACAGGAACACTGAAGCTTTCTTT
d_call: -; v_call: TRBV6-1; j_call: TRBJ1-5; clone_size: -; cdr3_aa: CASSELRNQPQHF; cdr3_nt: TGTGCCAGCAGTGAACTGAGGAATCAGCCCCAGCATTTT
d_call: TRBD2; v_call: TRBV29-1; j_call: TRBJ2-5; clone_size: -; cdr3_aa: CSVETLWRGEEETQYF; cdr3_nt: TGCAGCGTTGAGACCCTGTGGCGGGGGGAAGAAGAGACCCAGTACTTC
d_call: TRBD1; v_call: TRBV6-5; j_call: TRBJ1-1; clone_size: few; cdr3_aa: CASRRTGELAFF; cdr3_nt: TGTGCCAGCAGAAGGACAGGCGAGTTGGCTTTCTTT
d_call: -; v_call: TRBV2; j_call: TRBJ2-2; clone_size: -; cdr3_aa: CASRLNGELFF; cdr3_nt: TGTGCCAGCCGGTTGAACGGGGAGCTGTTTTTT
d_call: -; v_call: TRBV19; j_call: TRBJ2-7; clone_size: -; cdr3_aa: CASSIMSGYEQYF; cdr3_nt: TGTGCCAGTAGTATAATGTCGGGATACGAGCAGTACTTC
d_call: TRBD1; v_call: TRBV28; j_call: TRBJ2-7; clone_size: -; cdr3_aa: CASRRRDRGRDIHYEQYF; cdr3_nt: TGTGCCAGCAGGCGACGGGACAGGGGGCGGGATATCCACTACGAGCAGTACTTC
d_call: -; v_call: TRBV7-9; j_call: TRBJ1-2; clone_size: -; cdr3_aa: CASSSGYGYTF; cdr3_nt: TGTGCCAGCAGCTCTGGTTATGGCTACACCTTC
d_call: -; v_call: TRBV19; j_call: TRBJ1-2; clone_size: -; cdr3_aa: CASSRDRSNYGYTF; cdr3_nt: TGTGCCAGTAGTCGGGACCGGAGTAACTATGGCTACACCTTC
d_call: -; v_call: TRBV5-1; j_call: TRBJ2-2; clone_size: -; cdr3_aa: CASSTANTGELFF; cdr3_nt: TGCGCCAGCAGCACAGCGAACACCGGGGAGCTGTTTTTT
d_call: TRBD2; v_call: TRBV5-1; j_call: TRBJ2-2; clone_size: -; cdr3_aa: CASSVAGANTGELFF; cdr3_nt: TGCGCCAGCAGCGTAGCGGGAGCGAACACCGGGGAGCTGTTTTTT
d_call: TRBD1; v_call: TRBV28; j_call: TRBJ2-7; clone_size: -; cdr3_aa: CASSLPGTGYEQYF; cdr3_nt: TGTGCCAGCAGTTTACCCGGGACAGGTTACGAGCAGTACTTC
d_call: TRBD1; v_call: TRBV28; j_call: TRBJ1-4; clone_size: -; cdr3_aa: CASRATGGNEKLFF; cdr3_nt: TGTGCCAGCAGAGCTACAGGGGGCAATGAAAAACTGTTTTTT
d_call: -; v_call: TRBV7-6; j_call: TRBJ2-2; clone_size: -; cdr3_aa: CASREEAGTNTGELFF; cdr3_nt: TGTGCCAGCAGGGAGGAGGCAGGGACGAACACCGGGGAGCTGTTTTTT
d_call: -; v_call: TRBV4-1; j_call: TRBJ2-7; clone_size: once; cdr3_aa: CASSITEGSRYSYEQYF; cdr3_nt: TGCGCCAGCAGCATCACGGAGGGTTCGAGGTACTCCTACGAGCAGTACTTC
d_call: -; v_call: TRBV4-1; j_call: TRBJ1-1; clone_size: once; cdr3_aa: CASSQPPSWTFTEAFF; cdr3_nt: TGCGCCAGCAGCCAACCCCCAAGTTGGACATTCACTGAAGCTTTCTTT
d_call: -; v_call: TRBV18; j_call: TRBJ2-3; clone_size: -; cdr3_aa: CASSEDRFTDTQYF; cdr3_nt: TGTGCCAGCTCAGAGGACAGATTCACAGATACGCAGTATTTT
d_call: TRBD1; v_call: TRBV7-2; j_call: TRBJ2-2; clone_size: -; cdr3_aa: CASTSAIRTGPGTGELFF; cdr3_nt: TGTGCCAGCACAAGTGCGATCCGGACAGGCCCTGGCACCGGGGAGCTGTTTTTT
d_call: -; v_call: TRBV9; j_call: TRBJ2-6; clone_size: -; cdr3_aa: CASSLLGIGANVLTF; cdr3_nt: TGTGCCAGCAGCCTGCTTGGAATAGGGGCCAACGTCCTGACTTTC
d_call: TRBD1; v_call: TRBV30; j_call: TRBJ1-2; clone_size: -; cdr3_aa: CAWTWTGSYGYTF; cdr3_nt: TGTGCCTGGACCTGGACAGGCTCCTATGGCTACACCTTC
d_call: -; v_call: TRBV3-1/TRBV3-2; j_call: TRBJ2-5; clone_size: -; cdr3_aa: CASSHGSGTTEETQYF; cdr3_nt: TGTGCCAGCAGCCACGGCTCCGGGACGACCGAAGAGACCCAGTACTTC
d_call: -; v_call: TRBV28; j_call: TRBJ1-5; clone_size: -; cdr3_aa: CASSLDPLQPQHF; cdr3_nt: TGTGCCAGCAGTTTAGATCCGCTCCAGCCCCAGCATTTT
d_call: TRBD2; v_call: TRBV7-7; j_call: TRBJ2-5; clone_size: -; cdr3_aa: CASSLVFGTSGTQYF; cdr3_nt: TGTGCTAGCAGCTTAGTGTTCGGGACTAGCGGGACCCAGTACTTC
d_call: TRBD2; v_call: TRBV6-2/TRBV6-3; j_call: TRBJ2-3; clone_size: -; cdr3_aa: CASSWLAGHTDTQYF; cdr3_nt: TGTGCCAGCAGTTGGCTAGCGGGGCACACAGATACGCAGTATTTT
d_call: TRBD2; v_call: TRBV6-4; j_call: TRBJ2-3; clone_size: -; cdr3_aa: CASSDIAGSTDTQYF; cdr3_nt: TGTGCCAGCAGCGATATAGCGGGTAGCACAGATACGCAGTATTTT
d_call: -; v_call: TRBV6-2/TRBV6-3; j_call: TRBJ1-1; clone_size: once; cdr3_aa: CASSYTEAFF; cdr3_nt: TGTGCCAGCAGTTACACTGAAGCTTTCTTT
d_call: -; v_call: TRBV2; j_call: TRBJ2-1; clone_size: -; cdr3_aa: CATHQWGRGSYNEQFF; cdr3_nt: TGTGCCACCCACCAATGGGGCAGGGGCTCCTACAATGAGCAGTTCTTC
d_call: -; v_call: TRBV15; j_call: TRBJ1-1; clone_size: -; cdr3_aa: CATSPHWAGNTEAFF; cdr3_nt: TGTGCCACCAGCCCCCACTGGGCAGGGAACACTGAAGCTTTCTTT
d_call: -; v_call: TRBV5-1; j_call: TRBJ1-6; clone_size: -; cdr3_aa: CASRREGSTLHF; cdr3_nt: TGCGCCAGCAGAAGGGAGGGGTCGACCCTCCACTTT
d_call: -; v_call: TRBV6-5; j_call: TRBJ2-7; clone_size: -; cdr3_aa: CAGGSYEQYF; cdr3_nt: TGTGCCGGCGGATCCTACGAGCAGTACTTC
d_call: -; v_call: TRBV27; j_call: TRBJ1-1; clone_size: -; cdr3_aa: CASSLREANTEAFF; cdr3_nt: TGTGCCAGCAGTTTAAGAGAAGCGAACACTGAAGCTTTCTTT
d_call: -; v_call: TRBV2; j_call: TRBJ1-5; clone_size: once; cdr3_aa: CASSDGTPNQPQHF; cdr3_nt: TGTGCCAGCAGCGACGGGACACCTAATCAGCCCCAGCATTTT
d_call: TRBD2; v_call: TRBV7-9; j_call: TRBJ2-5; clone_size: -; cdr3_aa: CASSFRLAGGWETQYF; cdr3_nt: TGTGCCAGCAGCTTTCGACTAGCGGGGGGATGGGAGACCCAGTACTTC
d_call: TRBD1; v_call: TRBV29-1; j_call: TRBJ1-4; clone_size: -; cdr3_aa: CSVAQGGVEEKLFF; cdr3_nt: TGCAGCGTTGCACAGGGGGGAGTGGAGGAAAAACTGTTTTTT
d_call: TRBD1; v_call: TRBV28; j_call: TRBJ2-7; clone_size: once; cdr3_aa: CASSGHRGFDEQYF; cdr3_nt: TGTGCCAGCAGTGGGCACAGGGGGTTCGACGAGCAGTACTTC
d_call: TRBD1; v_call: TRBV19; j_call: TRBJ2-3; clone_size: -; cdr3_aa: CASSTGQRLSSTDTQYF; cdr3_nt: TGTGCCAGTAGTACGGGACAGAGATTATCTAGCACAGATACGCAGTATTTT
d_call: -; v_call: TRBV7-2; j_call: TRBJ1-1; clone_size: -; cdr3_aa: CASSLVEGMAFF; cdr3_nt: TGTGCCAGCAGCTTAGTTGAGGGGATGGCTTTCTTT
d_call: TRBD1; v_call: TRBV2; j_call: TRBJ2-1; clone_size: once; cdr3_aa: CASLPGQGYDEQFF; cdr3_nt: TGTGCCAGCCTCCCGGGACAGGGTTACGATGAGCAGTTCTTC
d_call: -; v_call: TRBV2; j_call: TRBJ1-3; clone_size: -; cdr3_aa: CASSRQSLSGNTIYF; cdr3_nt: TGTGCCAGCAGTCGACAGTCCCTCTCTGGAAACACCATATATTTT
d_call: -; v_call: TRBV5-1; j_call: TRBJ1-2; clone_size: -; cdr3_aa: CASSFGTAHEPYTF; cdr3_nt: TGCGCCAGCAGCTTTGGGACCGCTCATGAACCCTACACCTTC